The rows below give T cell receptor beta chains drawn from one sample of a study of T-cell memory formation after mild COVID-19. TCRdb re-called the 5' RACE reads with MiXCR, one entry per CDR3 protein. Among fewer than 90,000 distinct CDR3 sequences listed, 9.5% to 15% were seen once. Specimen: PBMCs or a T cell subset sorted from them (not recorded which). Receptor source: a man aged 18 to 30 who had mild COVID-19 (a few samples of this study predate the infection). Cell type and time point are not known. The CDR3 runs from the conserved cysteine through the conserved F or W. A D gene is named only where the DNA matches it firmly. The size field is filled for only some rows; it gives once, few, many or a size class.

V gene	J gene	clone size	CDR3 length	D gene	CDR3 DNA	CDR3 protein
TRBV7-9	TRBJ2-5	-	14	-	TGTGCCAGCAGCTTAGACTACAGCCAAGAGACCCAGTACTTC	CASSLDYSQETQYF
TRBV12-3/TRBV12-4	TRBJ2-1	-	16	-	TGTGCCAGCAGTTTAGCTGGAAGGTGGGACCATCATGAGCAGTTCTTC	CASSLAGRWDHHEQFF
TRBV13	TRBJ1-1	few	13	-	TGTGCCAGCAGCGCACAGGGGAACACTGAAGCTTTCTTT	CASSAQGNTEAFF
TRBV28	TRBJ1-5	few	16	-	TGTGCCAGCGGGAGGCCTACTGACCGGTTGGATCAGCCCCAGCATTTT	CASGRPTDRLDQPQHF
TRBV10-3	TRBJ2-7	-	17	TRBD1	TGTGCCATCAGTGAGTCTAAATACGGGCAGGGGGCCTACGAGCAGTACTTC	CAISESKYGQGAYEQYF
TRBV11-2	TRBJ2-1	few	18	TRBD2	TGTGCCAGCAGCTACCCACCTACGGGACTAGCGGGGTACAATGAGCAGTTCTTC	CASSYPPTGLAGYNEQFF
TRBV12-3/TRBV12-4	TRBJ2-1	few	15	TRBD1	TGTGCCAGCAGTTTAATCGGGACAGACAACAATGAGCAGTTCTTC	CASSLIGTDNNEQFF
TRBV20-1	TRBJ2-2	-	15	-	TGCAGTGCTAGTGAGCTAGACCCAAACACCGGGGAGCTGTTTTTT	CSASELDPNTGELFF
TRBV12-3/TRBV12-4	TRBJ1-5	-	15	-	TGTGCCAGCAGGGCCTGGGGGGTCGGTGATCAGCCCCAGCATTTT	CASRAWGVGDQPQHF
TRBV7-3	TRBJ2-5	-	15	-	TGTGCCAGCAGCTTAAGCCGGGTTTATAAAGAGACCCAGTACTTC	CASSLSRVYKETQYF
TRBV12-5	TRBJ1-1	few	14	TRBD1	TGTGCTAGTGGTCCCGGGACAGGAGTTCTTGAAGCTTTCTTT	CASGPGTGVLEAFF
TRBV19	TRBJ2-7	many	13	-	TGTGCCAGTAGTCCTGCCAGCAACTACGAGCAGTACTTC	CASSPASNYEQYF
TRBV12-3/TRBV12-4	TRBJ1-3	many	16	TRBD1	TGTGCCAGCGGCACGGGGACAGGATACGGTGGAAACACCATATATTTT	CASGTGTGYGGNTIYF
TRBV6-5	TRBJ2-1	few	15	-	TGTGCCAGCAGGCCGAGGAACGGGGGATCGAATGAGCAGTTCTTC	CASRPRNGGSNEQFF
TRBV6-2/TRBV6-3	TRBJ2-3	few	14	TRBD1	TGTGCCAGCACCCCGACAGGGAACACAGATACGCAGTATTTT	CASTPTGNTDTQYF
TRBV2	TRBJ1-2	-	13	-	TGTGCCAGCAGTGAGGGCGGGAACTATGGCTACACCTTC	CASSEGGNYGYTF
TRBV4-2	TRBJ1-6	many	12	-	TGTGCCAGCAGCCGGGGGGGATCACCCCTCCACTTT	CASSRGGSPLHF
TRBV27	TRBJ2-1	-	17	TRBD2	TGTGCCAGCAGTCCACTCTCTTCTAGCGGGGTAAACAATGAGCAGTTCTTC	CASSPLSSSGVNNEQFF
TRBV12-3/TRBV12-4	TRBJ1-2	-	13	-	TGTGCCAGCACCTGGGCCCTACCTCATGGCTACACCTTC	CASTWALPHGYTF
TRBV7-9	TRBJ2-5	few	13	-	TGTGCCAGCAGCTTGAACCGCCAAGAGACCCAGTACTTC	CASSLNRQETQYF
TRBV27	TRBJ1-5	few	16	TRBD1	TGTGCCAGCAGCCAAGGGACAGGGGGCCGCAATCAGCCCCAGCATTTT	CASSQGTGGRNQPQHF
TRBV7-9	TRBJ2-2	once	14	-	TGTGCCAGCAGCTCGCTTCCCCCCACCGGGGAGCTGTTTTTT	CASSSLPPTGELFF
TRBV24-1	TRBJ2-1	few	14	TRBD2	TGTGCCACCAGTGGCGGGGGGTATAGGAATGAGCAGTTCTTC	CATSGGGYRNEQFF
TRBV6-5	TRBJ1-2	-	14	TRBD1	TGTGCCAGCAGTTACGCCGGGACAGCGGCTGGCTACACCTTC	CASSYAGTAAGYTF
TRBV7-9	TRBJ2-5	few	16	TRBD1	TGTGCCAGCAGCTCAAGACAGGGGAGGTGGCAAGAGACCCAGTACTTC	CASSSRQGRWQETQYF
TRBV7-8	TRBJ2-4	many	13	TRBD2	TGTGCCAGCAGCCTACGCGGGGGATACATTCAGTACTTC	CASSLRGGYIQYF
TRBV7-9	TRBJ1-1	-	16	-	TGTGCCAGCAGCTTATTTCGGGACAACTTCAACACTGAAGCTTTCTTT	CASSLFRDNFNTEAFF
TRBV28	TRBJ2-5	few	15	TRBD2	TGTGCCAGCAGTTTTGGAGCGGGGGGTTATGAGACCCAGTACTTC	CASSFGAGGYETQYF
TRBV20-1	TRBJ2-3	-	12	-	TGCAGTGCTAGACAGGGGACAGATACGCAGTATTTT	CSARQGTDTQYF
TRBV5-4	TRBJ1-6	-	13	-	TGTGCCAGCAGCTTGGATTTGGCTTCACCCCTCCACTTT	CASSLDLASPLHF
TRBV7-9	TRBJ2-7	-	16	TRBD1	TGTGCCAGCAGCTTAGCGGAACAGGGGGACACCTACGAGCAGTACTTC	CASSLAEQGDTYEQYF
TRBV19	TRBJ2-1	few	13	-	TGTGCCAGTAGAGGGGATACCTACAATGAGCAGTTCTTC	CASRGDTYNEQFF
TRBV14	TRBJ2-5	-	13	-	TGTGCCAGCAGCCAGCGTACAGAAGAGACCCAGTACTTC	CASSQRTEETQYF
TRBV5-1	TRBJ2-3	many	13	-	TGCGCCAGCAGCTTCACGGGAGCAGATACGCAGTATTTT	CASSFTGADTQYF
TRBV6-5	TRBJ1-1	few	13	-	TGTGCCAGCAGTTACGACCTGAACACTGAAGCTTTCTTT	CASSYDLNTEAFF
TRBV4-1	TRBJ2-5	-	15	TRBD1	TGCGCCAGCAGCCAAGTCAAGGGACAGCAAGAGACCCAGTACTTC	CASSQVKGQQETQYF
TRBV29-1	TRBJ2-7	-	13	-	TGCAGCGCTCAGACAGGCCAGTCCCACGAGCAGTACTTC	CSAQTGQSHEQYF